The sequence of this TCR beta chain was determined in a study of T cells in Graves' hyperthyroidism and ophthalmopathy. Study findings and constraints: A 13 V-J model separated ophthalmopathy from stable hyperthyroidism.

With regard to this clonotype: Its antigen is currently unknown.

Amplified TCR beta CDR3 regions came from RNA transcripts. Carried out on the TCR CDR3, a first-round RT-PCR used the HTBI primer set. TCRdb reprocessed the multiplex PCR reads via MiXCR and lists one record per CDR3 protein. The sample has some 800,000 distinct CDR3 sequences, more than 30% seen once. J gave up 2 bases and V 1 base, and 5 bases lay outside the gene matches. This CDR3 region has 15 residues. Sequences were obtained from blood. The chain recombines TRBV12-3 or TRBV12-4 with TRBJ2-7; 7 bases fit TRBD1. The sequence was collected from a man between 18 and 35 years old with Graves' hyperthyroidism. DNA for the CDR3: TGTGCCAGCAGTTTAGGTGACAGGGTGACCTACGAGCAGTACTTC. This translates into CASSLGDRVTYEQYF.